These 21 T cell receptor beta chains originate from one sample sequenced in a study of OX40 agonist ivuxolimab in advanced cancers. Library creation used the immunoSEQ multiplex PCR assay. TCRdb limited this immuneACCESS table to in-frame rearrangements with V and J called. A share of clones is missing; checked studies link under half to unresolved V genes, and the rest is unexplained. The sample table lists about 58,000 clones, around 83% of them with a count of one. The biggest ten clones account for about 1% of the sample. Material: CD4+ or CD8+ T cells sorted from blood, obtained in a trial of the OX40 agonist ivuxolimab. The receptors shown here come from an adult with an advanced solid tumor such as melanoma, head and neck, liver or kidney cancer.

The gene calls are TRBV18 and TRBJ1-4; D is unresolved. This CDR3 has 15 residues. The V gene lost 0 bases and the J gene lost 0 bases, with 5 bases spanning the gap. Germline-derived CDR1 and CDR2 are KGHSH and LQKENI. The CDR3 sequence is CASSPPGATNEKLFF. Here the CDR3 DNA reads TGTGCCAGCTCACCACCAGGCGCAACTAATGAAAAACTGTTTTTT.

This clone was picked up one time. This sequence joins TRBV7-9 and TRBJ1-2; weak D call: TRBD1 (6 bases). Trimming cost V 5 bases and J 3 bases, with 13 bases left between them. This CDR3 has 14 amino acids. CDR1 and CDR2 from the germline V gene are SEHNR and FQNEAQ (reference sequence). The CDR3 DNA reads TGTGCCAGCAGCGTACAGGGTTCGCACTATGGCTACACCTTC. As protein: CASSVQGSHYGYTF.

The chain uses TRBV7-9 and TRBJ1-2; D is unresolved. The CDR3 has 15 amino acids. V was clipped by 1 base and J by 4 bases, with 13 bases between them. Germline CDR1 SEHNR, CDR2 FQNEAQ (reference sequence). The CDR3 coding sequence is TGTGCCAGCAGCTTAGTGCGCGCGGGAGGCTATGGCTACACCTTC. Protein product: CASSLVRAGGYGYTF. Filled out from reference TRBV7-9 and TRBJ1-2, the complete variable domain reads DTGVSQNPRHKITKRGQNVTFRCDPISEHNRLYWYRQTLGQGPEFLTYFQNEAQLEKSRLLSDRFSAERPKGSFSTLEIQRTEQGDSAMYLCASSLVRAGGYGYTFGSGTRLTVV.

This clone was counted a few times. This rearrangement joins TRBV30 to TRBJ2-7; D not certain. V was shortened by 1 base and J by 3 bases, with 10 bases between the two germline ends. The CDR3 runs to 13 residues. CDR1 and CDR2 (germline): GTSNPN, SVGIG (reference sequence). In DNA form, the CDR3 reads TGTGCCTGGAGTGAAGGCGGAAACTACGAGCAGTACTTC. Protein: CAWSEGGNYEQYF.

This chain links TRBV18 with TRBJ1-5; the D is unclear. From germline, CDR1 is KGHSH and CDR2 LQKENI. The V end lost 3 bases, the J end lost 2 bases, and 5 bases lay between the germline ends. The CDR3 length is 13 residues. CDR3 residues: CASSPSGNQPQHF. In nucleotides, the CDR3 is TGTGCCAGCTCACCGAGCGGCAATCAGCCCCAGCATTTT.

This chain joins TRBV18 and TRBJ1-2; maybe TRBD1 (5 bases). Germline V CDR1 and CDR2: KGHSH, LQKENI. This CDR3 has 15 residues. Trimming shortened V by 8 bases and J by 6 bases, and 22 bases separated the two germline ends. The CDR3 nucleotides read TGTGCCAGCCTCAGAGTTGGAGGGGCCGGCGATGGCTACACCTTC. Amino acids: CASLRVGGAGDGYTF.

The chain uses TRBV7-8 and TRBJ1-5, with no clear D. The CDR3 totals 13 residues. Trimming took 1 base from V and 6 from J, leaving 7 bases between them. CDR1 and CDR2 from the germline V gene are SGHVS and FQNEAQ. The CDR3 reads CASSLERSQPQHF. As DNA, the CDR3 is TGTGCCAGCAGCTTAGAGAGGAGTCAGCCCCAGCATTTT.

CDR3 residues: CASSFGQGGNYGYTF. As DNA, the CDR3 is TGTGCCAGCAGCTTCGGACAGGGAGGCAACTATGGCTACACCTTC. The V call is TRBV7-9, the J call TRBJ1-2; TRBD1 aligns across 8 bases. J gave up 2 bases and V 3 bases, and 5 bases lay outside the gene matches. Germline CDR1 is SEHNR and CDR2 is FQNEAQ (reference sequence). CDR3 length: 15 residues.

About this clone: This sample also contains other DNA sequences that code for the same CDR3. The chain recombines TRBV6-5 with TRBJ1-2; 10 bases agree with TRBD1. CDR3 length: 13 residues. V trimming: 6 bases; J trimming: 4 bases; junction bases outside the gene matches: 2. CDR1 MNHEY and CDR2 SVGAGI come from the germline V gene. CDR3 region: CASSRTGGYGYTF. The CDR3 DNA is TGTGCCAGCAGCCGGACAGGGGGCTATGGCTACACCTTC.

The CDR3 DNA is TGTGGCATCTGGGATAGGATACACAAAGTCGGGCCAACGTTGACTTTC. Residues: CGIWDRIHKVGPTLTF. The chain carries TRBV8-2 and TRBJ2-6. TRBV8-2 is a pseudogene locus. The CDR3 is 16 residues long.

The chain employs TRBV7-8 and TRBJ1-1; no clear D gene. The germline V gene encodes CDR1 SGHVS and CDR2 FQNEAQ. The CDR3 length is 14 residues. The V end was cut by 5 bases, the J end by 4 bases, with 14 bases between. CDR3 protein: CASSPQVVSTEAFF. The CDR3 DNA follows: TGTGCCAGCAGCCCCCAGGTGGTTAGCACTGAAGCTTTCTTT. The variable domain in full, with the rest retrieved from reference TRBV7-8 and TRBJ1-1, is GAGVSQSPRYKVAKRGQDVALRCDPISGHVSLFWYQQALGQGPEFLTYFQNEAQLDKSGLPSDRFFAERPEGSVSTLKIQRTQQEDSAVYLCASSPQVVSTEAFFGQGTRLTVV.

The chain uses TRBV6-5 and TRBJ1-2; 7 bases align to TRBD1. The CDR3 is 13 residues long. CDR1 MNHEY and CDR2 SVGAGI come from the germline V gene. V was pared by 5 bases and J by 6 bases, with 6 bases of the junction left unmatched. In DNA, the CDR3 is TGTGCCAGCAGTCGGGACAGTCTCAATGGCTACACCTTC. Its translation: CASSRDSLNGYTF.

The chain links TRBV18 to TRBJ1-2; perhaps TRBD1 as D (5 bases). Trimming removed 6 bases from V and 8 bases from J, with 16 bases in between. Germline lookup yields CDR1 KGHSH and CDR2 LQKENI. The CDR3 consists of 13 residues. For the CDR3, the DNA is TGTGCCAGCTCCCGGGACCGGGAACGGGGCTACACCTTC. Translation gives CASSRDRERGYTF. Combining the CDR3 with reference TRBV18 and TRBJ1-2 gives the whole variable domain NAGVMQNPRHLVRRRGQEARLRCSPMKGHSHVYWYRQLPEEGLKFMVYLQKENIIDESGMPKERFSAEFPKEGPSILRIQQVVRGDSAAYFCASSRDRERGYTFGSGTRLTVV.

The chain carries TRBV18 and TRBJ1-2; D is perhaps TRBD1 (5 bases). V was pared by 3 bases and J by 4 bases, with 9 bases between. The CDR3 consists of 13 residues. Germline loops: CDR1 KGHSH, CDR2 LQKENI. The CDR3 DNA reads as TGTGCCAGCTCACCGGGGACGGGCTATGGCTACACCTTC. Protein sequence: CASSPGTGYGYTF. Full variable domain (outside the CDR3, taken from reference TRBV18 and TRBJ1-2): NAGVMQNPRHLVRRRGQEARLRCSPMKGHSHVYWYRQLPEEGLKFMVYLQKENIIDESGMPKERFSAEFPKEGPSILRIQQVVRGDSAAYFCASSPGTGYGYTFGSGTRLTVV.

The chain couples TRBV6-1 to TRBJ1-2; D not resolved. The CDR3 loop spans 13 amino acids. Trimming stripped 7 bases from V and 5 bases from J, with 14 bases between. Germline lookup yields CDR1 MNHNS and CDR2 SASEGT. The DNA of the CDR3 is TGTGCCAGCATCACCTCGGGTACTTATGGCTACACCTTC. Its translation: CASITSGTYGYTF.

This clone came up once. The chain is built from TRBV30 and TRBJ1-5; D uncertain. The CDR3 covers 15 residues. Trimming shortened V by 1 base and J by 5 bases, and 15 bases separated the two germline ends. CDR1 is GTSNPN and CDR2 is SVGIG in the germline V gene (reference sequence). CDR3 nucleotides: TGTGCCTGGAGTGGGCCTGGTTCGAGCCATCAGCCCCAGCATTTT. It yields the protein CAWSGPGSSHQPQHF. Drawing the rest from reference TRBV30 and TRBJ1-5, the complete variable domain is SQTIHQWPATLVQPVGSPLSLECTVEGTSNPNLYWYRQAAGRGLQLLFYSVGIGQISSEVPQNLSASRPQDRQFILSSKKLLLSDSGFYLCAWSGPGSSHQPQHFGDGTRLSIL.

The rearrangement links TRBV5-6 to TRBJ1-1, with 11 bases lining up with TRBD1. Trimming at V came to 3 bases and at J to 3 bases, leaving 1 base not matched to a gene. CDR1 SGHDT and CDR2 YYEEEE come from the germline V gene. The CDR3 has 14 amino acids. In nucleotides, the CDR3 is TGTGCCAGCAGCTGGGGACAGGGGGACACTGAAGCTTTCTTT. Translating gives CASSWGQGDTEAFF.

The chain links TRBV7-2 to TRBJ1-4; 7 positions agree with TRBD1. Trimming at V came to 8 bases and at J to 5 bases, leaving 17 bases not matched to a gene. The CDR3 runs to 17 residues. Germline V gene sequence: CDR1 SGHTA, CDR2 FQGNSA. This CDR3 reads CASGRIGGGQRNEKLFF. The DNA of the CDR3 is TGTGCCAGCGGAAGGATCGGGGGGGGACAGAGAAATGAAAAACTGTTTTTT.

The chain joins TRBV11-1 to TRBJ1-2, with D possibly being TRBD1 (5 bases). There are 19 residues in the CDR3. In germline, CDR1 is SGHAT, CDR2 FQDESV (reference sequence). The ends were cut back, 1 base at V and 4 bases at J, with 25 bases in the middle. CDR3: CASSLEGLLGPRGGYGYTF. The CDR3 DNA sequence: TGTGCCAGCAGCTTAGAGGGGCTGTTAGGGCCCCGGGGTGGCTATGGCTACACCTTC.

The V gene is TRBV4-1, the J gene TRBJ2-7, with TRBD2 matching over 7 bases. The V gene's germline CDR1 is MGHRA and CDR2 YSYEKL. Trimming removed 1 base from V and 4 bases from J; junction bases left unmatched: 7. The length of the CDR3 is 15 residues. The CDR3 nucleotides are TGCGCCAGCAGCCAAGCCAGCGGGGTAACATACGAGCAGTACTTC. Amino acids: CASSQASGVTYEQYF.

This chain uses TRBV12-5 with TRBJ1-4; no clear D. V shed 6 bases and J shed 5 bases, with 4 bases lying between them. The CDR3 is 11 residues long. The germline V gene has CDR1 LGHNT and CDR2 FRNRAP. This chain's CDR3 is CASGWNEKLFF. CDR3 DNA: TGTGCTAGTGGCTGGAATGAAAAACTGTTTTTT.